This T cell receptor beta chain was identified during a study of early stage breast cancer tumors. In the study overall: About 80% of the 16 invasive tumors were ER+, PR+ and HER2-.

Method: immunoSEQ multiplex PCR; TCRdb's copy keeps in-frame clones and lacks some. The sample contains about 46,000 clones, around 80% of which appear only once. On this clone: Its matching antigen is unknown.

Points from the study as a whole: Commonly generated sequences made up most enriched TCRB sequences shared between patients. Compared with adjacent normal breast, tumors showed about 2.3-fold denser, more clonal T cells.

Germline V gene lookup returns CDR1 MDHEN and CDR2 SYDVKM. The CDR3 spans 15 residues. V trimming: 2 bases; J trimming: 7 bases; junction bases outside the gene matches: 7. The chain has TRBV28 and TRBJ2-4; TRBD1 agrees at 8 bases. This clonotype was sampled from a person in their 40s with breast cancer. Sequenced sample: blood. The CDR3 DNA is TGTGCCAGCAGTTTACTCGGGCAGGGGGCGAACATTCAGTACTTC. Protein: CASSLLGQGANIQYF.